Listed below are T cell receptor beta chains from one sample, sequenced in a study of early T cells in non-severe SARS-CoV-2 infection. A single record per CDR3 protein comes from TCRdb applying MiXCR to the 5' RACE reads. The sample lists around 50,000 distinct CDR3 sequences, 9% to 9.5% seen once, with roughly 4% in the top ten. The sequencing input was whole blood. These receptors were taken from an adult who was a healthcare worker with PCR-confirmed SARS-CoV-2 infection or an uninfected control (not recorded which). The CDR3 runs from the conserved cysteine through the conserved F or W. The order of the fields is CDR3 protein, CDR3 DNA, V gene, D gene, clone size, J gene. A D gene is named only where the DNA matches it firmly. Clone size appears in some rows only: once, few, many, or a class for an expanded clone.

CDR3 protein: CSVGVAGGDTQYF; CDR3 DNA: TGCAGCGTTGGCGTGGCGGGAGGGGATACGCAGTATTTT; V gene: TRBV29-1; D gene: TRBD2; clone size: .; J gene: TRBJ2-3
CDR3 protein: CSVEEGLAGGSSYNEQFF; CDR3 DNA: TGCAGCGTTGAAGAAGGACTAGCGGGGGGAAGCTCCTACAATGAGCAGTTCTTC; V gene: TRBV29-1; D gene: TRBD2; clone size: many; J gene: TRBJ2-1
CDR3 protein: CSVARDLDLSYEQYF; CDR3 DNA: TGCAGCGTTGCCCGAGACCTAGACCTATCCTACGAGCAGTACTTC; V gene: TRBV29-1; D gene: .; clone size: many; J gene: TRBJ2-7
CDR3 protein: CASSDSGGVSYNEQFF; CDR3 DNA: TGTGCCAGCTCGGACTCTGGTGGGGTGTCCTACAATGAGCAGTTCTTC; V gene: TRBV18; D gene: .; clone size: many; J gene: TRBJ2-1
CDR3 protein: CASSTRDKNYEQYF; CDR3 DNA: TGTGCCAGCAGTACCCGAGACAAGAACTACGAGCAGTACTTC; V gene: TRBV6-5; D gene: .; clone size: .; J gene: TRBJ2-7
CDR3 protein: CAWSVWQPRSGANVLTF; CDR3 DNA: TGTGCCTGGAGTGTGTGGCAGCCACGCTCTGGGGCCAACGTCCTGACTTTC; V gene: TRBV30; D gene: .; clone size: many; J gene: TRBJ2-6
CDR3 protein: CASSLPGLAGADTGELFF; CDR3 DNA: TGTGCCAGCAGCCTACCGGGACTAGCGGGAGCGGACACCGGGGAGCTGTTTTTT; V gene: TRBV7-3; D gene: TRBD2; clone size: many; J gene: TRBJ2-2
CDR3 protein: CASKGKGGNQPQHF; CDR3 DNA: TGTGCCTCAAAGGGAAAAGGGGGCAATCAGCCCCAGCATTTT; V gene: TRBV19; D gene: .; clone size: many; J gene: TRBJ1-5
CDR3 protein: CASSLVRGGELFF; CDR3 DNA: TGTGCCAGCAGCTTAGTCCGGGGCGGGGAGCTGTTTTTT; V gene: TRBV11-1; D gene: .; clone size: .; J gene: TRBJ2-2
CDR3 protein: CASSVEANYGYTF; CDR3 DNA: TGTGCCAGCAGCGTTGAAGCTAACTATGGCTACACCTTC; V gene: TRBV9; D gene: .; clone size: many; J gene: TRBJ1-2
CDR3 protein: CASSLIVGQGTYNEQFF; CDR3 DNA: TGTGCCAGCAGCTTGATTGTCGGACAGGGTACCTACAATGAGCAGTTCTTC; V gene: TRBV7-6; D gene: TRBD1; clone size: .; J gene: TRBJ2-1